The clone carrying this T cell receptor (beta chain) was seen only a few times. Its antigen remains unidentified. The TCR beta cDNA libraries contained unique molecular identifiers. Via MiXCR, TCRdb re-called the PCR reads, giving one row per CDR3 protein. The table records about 160,000 distinct CDR3 sequences, roughly 34% of them present only once. This sample was included in a study of post-analysis software for immune sequencing data. Whole-study findings and limits: Patients carried five TRBV segments more frequently than controls did, and TRBV5-6, TRBV5-1 and TRBV20-1 were among them.

The CDR3 is 13 amino acids. CDR1 and CDR2 (germline): MDHEN, SYDVKM. Trimming removed 5 bases from V and 9 bases from J, with 14 bases in between. The sequences come from blood, collected after autologous hematopoietic stem cell transplantation. The receptor's source is a girl aged 5 to 17 with multiple sclerosis. V gene TRBV28 combines with J gene TRBJ1-5; D is uncertain. CDR3 amino acids: CASSPDSTRPQHF. As DNA, the CDR3 is TGTGCCAGCAGTCCCGACTCAACAAGGCCCCAGCATTTT.